This TCR beta chain was found in a study of T cell changes during pregnancy in multiple sclerosis. Repertoires were generated with immunoSEQ multiplex PCR, while TCRdb's copy carries only in-frame clones and drops some. Of around 86,000 clones listed, roughly 91% are singletons. The TCR comes from a female donor with multiple sclerosis, enrolled in a pregnancy study. Sequencing used peripheral blood, obtained in the first trimester of pregnancy.

In DNA form, the CDR3 reads TGTGCCAGCAGCCCACAGGGCGGAAACACAGATACGCAGTATTTT. Protein: CASSPQGGNTDTQYF. The V and J genes are TRBV5-4 and TRBJ2-3, with D perhaps TRBD1 (6 bases). This CDR3 comprises 15 residues. V was trimmed by 4 bases and J by 2 bases, leaving 14 bases between them. Germline values: CDR1 SGHNT, CDR2 YYREEE (reference sequence).